This T cell receptor (beta chain) was profiled in a study of cytomegalovirus exposure and HLA in healthy donors. Study findings and constraints: In a later analysis, several top co-occurrence clusters appeared linked to parvovirus B19, influenza, CMV and Epstein-Barr virus. Because they were indistinguishable, some V segments, including TRBV6-2 and TRBV6-3, were excluded. Using the classifier, cytomegalovirus status was reportedly diagnosed with high specificity and sensitivity.

Donors showed nominal health when sampled, although they likely had unrecorded immune exposures. The CDR3 is 18 amino acids. The germline gives CDR1 SGHTA, CDR2 FQGTGA. The trim removed 2 bases at V and 3 bases at J, leaving 6 bases unmatched. Use of 60 Vbeta and 13 Jbeta primers characterized the PCR. Assay used: immunoSEQ multiplex PCR; TCRdb lists only in-frame clones, some missing. The sample lists 200,000 to 250,000 clones, approximately 87% seen once, with 1% to 1.5% in the top ten. Turning to this clone: The antigen is not known.

The chain employs TRBV7-3 and TRBJ2-1; TRBD2 agrees at 14 bases. The source of this sequence is a human donor in good health. The sequenced material came from PBMCs. The CDR3 protein is CASSLGLAGGRGYNEQFF. The CDR3, as DNA: TGTGCCAGCAGCTTAGGACTAGCGGGAGGTAGGGGCTACAATGAGCAGTTCTTC.